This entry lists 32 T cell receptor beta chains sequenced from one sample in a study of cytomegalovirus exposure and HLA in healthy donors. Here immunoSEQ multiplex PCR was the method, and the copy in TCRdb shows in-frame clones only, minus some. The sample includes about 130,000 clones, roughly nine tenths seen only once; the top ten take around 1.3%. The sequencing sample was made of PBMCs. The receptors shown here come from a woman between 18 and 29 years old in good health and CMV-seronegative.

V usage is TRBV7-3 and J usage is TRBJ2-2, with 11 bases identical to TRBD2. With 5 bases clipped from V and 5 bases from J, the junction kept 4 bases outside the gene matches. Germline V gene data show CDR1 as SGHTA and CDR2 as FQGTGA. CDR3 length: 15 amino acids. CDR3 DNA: TGTGCCAGCAGCCCGGCTAGCGGGGGGACCGGGGAGCTGTTTTTT. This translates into CASSPASGGTGELFF. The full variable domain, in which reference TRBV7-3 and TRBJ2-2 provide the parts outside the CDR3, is GAGVSQTPSNKVTEKGKYVELRCDPISGHTALYWYRQSLGQGPEFLIYFQGTGAADDSGLPNDRFFAVRPEGSVSTLKIQRTERGDSAVYLCASSPASGGTGELFFGEGSRLTVL.

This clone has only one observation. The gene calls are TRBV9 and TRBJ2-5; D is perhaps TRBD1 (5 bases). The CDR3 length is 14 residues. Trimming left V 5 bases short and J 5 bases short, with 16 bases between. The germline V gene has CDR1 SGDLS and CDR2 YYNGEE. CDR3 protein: CASSSDKGWETQYF. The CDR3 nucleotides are TGTGCCAGCAGTTCGGACAAGGGTTGGGAGACCCAGTACTTC.

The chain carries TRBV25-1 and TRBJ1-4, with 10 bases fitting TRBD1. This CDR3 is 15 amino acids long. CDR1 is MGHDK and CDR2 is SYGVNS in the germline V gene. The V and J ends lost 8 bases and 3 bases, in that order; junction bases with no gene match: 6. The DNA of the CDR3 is TGTGCCAGCGGAAGACAGGGGGCGGCTAATGAAAAACTGTTTTTT. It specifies CASGRQGAANEKLFF.

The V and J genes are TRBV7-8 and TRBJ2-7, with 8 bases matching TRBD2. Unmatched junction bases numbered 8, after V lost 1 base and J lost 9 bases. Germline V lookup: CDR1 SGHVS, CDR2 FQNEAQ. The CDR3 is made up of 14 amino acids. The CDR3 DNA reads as TGTGCCAGCAGCTTAGAGGCTAGCGGGTTAAGGCAGTACTTC. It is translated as CASSLEASGLRQYF. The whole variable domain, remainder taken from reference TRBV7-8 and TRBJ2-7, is GAGVSQSPRYKVAKRGQDVALRCDPISGHVSLFWYQQALGQGPEFLTYFQNEAQLDKSGLPSDRFFAERPEGSVSTLKIQRTQQEDSAVYLCASSLEASGLRQYFGPGTRLTVT.

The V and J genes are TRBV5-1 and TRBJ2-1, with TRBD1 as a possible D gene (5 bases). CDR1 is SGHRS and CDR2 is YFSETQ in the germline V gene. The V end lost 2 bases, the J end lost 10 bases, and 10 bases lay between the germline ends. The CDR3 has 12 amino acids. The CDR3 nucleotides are TGCGCCAGCAGCTTCGACCGACAGGAGCAGTTCTTC. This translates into CASSFDRQEQFF.

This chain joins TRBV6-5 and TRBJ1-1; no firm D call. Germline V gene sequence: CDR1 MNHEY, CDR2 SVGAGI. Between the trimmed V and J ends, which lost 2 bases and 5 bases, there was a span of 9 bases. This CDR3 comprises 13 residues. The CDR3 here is CASSYEPGTEAFF. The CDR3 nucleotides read TGTGCCAGCAGTTACGAGCCGGGTACTGAAGCTTTCTTT.

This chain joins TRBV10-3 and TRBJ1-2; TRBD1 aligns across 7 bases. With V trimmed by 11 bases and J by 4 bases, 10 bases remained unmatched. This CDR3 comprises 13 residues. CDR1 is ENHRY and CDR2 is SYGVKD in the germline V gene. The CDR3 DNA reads TGTGCCTGCACGCGGGACAGAACCTATGGCTACACCTTC. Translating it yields CACTRDRTYGYTF.

CDR3 coding DNA: TGTGCCAGCTTGGGCGGGGGGGTGGATACGCAGTATTTT. This translates into CASLGGGVDTQYF. The chain couples TRBV6-1 to TRBJ2-3; 9 bases map to TRBD2. Germline V gene lookup returns CDR1 MNHNS and CDR2 SASEGT. V was clipped by 8 bases and J by 6 bases; unmatched bases: 6. This CDR3 contains 13 residues.

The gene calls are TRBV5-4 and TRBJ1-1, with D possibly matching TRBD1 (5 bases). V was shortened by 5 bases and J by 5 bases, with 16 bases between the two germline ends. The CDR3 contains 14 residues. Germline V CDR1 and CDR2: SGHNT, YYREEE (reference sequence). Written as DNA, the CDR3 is TGTGCCAGCAGGACAGCCCTGGGAGGAACTGAAGCTTTCTTT. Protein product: CASRTALGGTEAFF.

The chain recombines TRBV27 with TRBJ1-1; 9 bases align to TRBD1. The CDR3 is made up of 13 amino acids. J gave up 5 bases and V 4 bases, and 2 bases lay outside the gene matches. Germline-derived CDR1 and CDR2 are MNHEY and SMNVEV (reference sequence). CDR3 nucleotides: TGTGCCAGCAGTTATGGGACAGGGACTGAAGCTTTCTTT. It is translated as CASSYGTGTEAFF.

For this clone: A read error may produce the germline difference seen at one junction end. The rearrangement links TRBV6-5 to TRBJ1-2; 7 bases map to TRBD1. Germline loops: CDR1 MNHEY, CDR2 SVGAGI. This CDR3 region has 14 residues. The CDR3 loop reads CASSTEQGTYDYTF. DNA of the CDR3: TGTGCCAGCAGTACCGAACAGGGGACCTATGACTACACCTTC.

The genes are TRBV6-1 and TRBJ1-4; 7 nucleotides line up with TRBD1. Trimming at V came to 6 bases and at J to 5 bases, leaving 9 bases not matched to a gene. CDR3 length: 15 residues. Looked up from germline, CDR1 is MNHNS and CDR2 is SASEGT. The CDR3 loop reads CASRLWDSQNEKLFF. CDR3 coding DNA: TGTGCCAGCAGACTATGGGACAGTCAGAATGAAAAACTGTTTTTT.

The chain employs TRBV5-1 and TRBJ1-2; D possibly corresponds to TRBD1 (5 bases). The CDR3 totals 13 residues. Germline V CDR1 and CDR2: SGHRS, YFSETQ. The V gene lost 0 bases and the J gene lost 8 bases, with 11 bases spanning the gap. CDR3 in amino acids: CASSLGQGEGYTF. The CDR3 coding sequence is TGCGCCAGCAGCTTGGGCCAGGGTGAGGGCTACACCTTC.

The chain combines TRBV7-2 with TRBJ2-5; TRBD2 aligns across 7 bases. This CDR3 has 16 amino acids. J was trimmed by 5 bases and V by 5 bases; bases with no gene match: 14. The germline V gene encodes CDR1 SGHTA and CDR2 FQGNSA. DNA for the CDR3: TGTGCCAGCAGCCTTGCTGGGGGGGAGGGATGGGAGACCCAGTACTTC. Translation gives CASSLAGGEGWETQYF.

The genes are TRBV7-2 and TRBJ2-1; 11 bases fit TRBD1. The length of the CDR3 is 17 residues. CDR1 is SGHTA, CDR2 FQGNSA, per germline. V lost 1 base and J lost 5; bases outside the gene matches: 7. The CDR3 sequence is CASSLVRGQGANNEQFF. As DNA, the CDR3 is TGTGCCAGCAGCTTAGTTCGTGGACAGGGGGCAAACAATGAGCAGTTCTTC.

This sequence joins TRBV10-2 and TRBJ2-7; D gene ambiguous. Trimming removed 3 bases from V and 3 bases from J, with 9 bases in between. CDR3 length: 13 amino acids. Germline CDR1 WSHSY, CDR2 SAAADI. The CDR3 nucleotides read TGCGCCAGCAGTGACTATCGAGACTACGAGCAGTACTTC. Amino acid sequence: CASSDYRDYEQYF.

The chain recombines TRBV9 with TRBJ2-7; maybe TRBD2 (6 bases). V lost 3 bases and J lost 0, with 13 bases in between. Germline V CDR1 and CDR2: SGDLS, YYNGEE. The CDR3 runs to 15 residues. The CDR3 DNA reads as TGTGCCAGCAGCGCCGGGACTTCAAGCTCCTACGAGCAGTACTTC. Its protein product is CASSAGTSSSYEQYF.

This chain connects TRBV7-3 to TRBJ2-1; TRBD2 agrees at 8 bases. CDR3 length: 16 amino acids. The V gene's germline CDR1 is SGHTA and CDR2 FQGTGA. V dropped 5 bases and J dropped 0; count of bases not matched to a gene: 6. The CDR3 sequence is CASSVAGWSSYNEQFF. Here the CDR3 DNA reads TGTGCCAGCAGCGTAGCGGGGTGGAGCTCCTACAATGAGCAGTTCTTC.

The CDR3 coding sequence is TGTGCCAGCAGCCCACAGAGCGGTACTGAAGCTTTCTTT. The encoded protein is CASSPQSGTEAFF. The chain is built from TRBV7-3 and TRBJ1-1; D not certain. The germline V gene encodes CDR1 SGHTA and CDR2 FQGTGA. The CDR3 is made up of 13 amino acids. With 5 bases removed from V and 5 bases from J, the gap between germline ends came to 12 bases.

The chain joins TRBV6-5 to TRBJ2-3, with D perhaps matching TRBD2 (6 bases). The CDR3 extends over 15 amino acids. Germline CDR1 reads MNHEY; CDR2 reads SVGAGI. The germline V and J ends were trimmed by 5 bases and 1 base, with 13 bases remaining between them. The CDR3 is CASSTPGDGTDTQYF. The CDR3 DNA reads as TGTGCCAGCAGTACCCCGGGAGACGGCACAGATACGCAGTATTTT.

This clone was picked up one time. The CDR3 region is CASSPDRVEQYF. The CDR3 DNA reads TGTGCCAGCAGCCCCGACAGGGTCGAGCAGTACTTC. This rearrangement joins TRBV7-3 to TRBJ2-7; 7 positions match TRBD1. J gave up 6 bases and V 5 bases, and 4 bases lay outside the gene matches. Looked up from germline, CDR1 is SGHTA and CDR2 is FQGTGA. CDR3 length: 12 residues.

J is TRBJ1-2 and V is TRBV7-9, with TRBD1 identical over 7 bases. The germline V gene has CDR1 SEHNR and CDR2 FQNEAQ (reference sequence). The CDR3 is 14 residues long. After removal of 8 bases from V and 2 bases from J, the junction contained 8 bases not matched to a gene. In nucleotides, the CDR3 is TGTGCCAGCGGACTGGGACAGACCAACTATGGCTACACCTTC. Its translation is CASGLGQTNYGYTF. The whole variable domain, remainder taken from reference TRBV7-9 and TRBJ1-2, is DTGVSQNPRHKITKRGQNVTFRCDPISEHNRLYWYRQTLGQGPEFLTYFQNEAQLEKSRLLSDRFSAERPKGSFSTLEIQRTEQGDSAMYLCASGLGQTNYGYTFGSGTRLTVV.

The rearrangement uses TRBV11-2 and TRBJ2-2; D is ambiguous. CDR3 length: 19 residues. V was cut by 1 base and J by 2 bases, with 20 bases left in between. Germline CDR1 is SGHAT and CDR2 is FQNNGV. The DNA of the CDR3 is TGTGCCAGCAGCTTAGGGCGGATCCACTTCGACTTAAACACCGGGGAGCTGTTTTTT. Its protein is CASSLGRIHFDLNTGELFF.

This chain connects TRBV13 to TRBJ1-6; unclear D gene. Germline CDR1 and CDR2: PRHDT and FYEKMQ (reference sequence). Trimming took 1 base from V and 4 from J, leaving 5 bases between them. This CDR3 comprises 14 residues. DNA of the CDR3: TGTGCCAGCAGCTTAGACAGATATAATTCACCCCTCCACTTT. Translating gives CASSLDRYNSPLHF.

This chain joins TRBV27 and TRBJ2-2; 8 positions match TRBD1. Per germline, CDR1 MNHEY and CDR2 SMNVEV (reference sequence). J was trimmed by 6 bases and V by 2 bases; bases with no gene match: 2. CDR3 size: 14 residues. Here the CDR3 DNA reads TGTGCCAGCAGTTTAGTACAGGGGGCCGGGGAGCTGTTTTTT. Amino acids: CASSLVQGAGELFF.

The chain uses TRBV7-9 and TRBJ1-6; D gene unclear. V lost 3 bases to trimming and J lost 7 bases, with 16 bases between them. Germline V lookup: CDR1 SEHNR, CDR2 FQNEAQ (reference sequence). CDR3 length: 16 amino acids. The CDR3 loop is CASSLSGRPRNSPLHF. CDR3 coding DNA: TGTGCCAGCAGCTTGAGCGGACGGCCTCGAAATTCACCCCTCCACTTT.

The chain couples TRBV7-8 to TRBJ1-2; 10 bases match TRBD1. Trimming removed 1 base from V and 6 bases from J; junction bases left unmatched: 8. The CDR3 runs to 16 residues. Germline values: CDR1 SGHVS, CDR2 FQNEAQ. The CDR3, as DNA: TGTGCCAGCAGCTTAGTCCCGGACAGGGGGAACCATGGCTACACCTTC. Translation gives CASSLVPDRGNHGYTF.

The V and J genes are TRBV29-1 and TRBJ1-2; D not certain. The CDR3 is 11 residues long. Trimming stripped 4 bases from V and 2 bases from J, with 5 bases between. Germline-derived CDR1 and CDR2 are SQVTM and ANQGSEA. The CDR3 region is CSVVQNYGYTF. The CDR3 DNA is TGCAGCGTTGTCCAGAACTATGGCTACACCTTC.

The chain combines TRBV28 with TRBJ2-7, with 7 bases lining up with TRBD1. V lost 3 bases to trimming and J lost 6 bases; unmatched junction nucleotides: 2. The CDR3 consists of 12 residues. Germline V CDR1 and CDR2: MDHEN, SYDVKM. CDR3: CASSFRGPEQYF. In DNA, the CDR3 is TGTGCCAGCAGTTTTAGGGGGCCCGAGCAGTACTTC. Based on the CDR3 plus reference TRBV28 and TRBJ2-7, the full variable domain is DVKVTQSSRYLVKRTGEKVFLECVQDMDHENMFWYRQDPGLGLRLIYFSYDVKMKEKGDIPEGYSVSREKKERFSLILESASTNQTSMYLCASSFRGPEQYFGPGTRLTVT.

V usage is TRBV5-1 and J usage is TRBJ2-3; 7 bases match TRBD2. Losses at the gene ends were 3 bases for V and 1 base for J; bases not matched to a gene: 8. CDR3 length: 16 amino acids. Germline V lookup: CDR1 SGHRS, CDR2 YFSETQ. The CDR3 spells CASSSSQAGGTDTQYF. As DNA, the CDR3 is TGCGCCAGCAGCTCCTCTCAGGCGGGGGGCACAGATACGCAGTATTTT.

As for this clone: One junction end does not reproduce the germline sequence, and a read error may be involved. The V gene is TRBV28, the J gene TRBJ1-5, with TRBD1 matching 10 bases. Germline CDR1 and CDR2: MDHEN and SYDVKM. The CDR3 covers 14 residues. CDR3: CASSPTGGKQPQHF. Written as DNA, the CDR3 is TGTGCCAGCAGTCCGACAGGGGGCAAACAGCCCCAGCATTTT.

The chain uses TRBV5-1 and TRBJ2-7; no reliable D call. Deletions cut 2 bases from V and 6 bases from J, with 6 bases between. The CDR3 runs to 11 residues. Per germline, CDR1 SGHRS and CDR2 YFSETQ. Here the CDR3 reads CASSFNFEQYF. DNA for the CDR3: TGCGCCAGCAGCTTTAATTTCGAGCAGTACTTC.